This T cell receptor beta chain was sequenced in a study of blood T cell repertoires in COVID-19. Across the whole study: Italy, Spain and the United States were the sources of the convalescent and acute COVID-19 samples. T cells, B-cell-depleted T cells, or PBMCs provided the cDNA or gDNA that served as material.

In the original workflow: The authors estimated nucleated cell counts from reference gene primer amplification. Profiled with immunoSEQ multiplex PCR; TCRdb holds only in-frame clones, not every one. V, J and clone size derive from that table, while D and trimming were established from the DNA sequence. The sample includes 74,000 or so clones, roughly nine tenths of them seen just once. Germline lookup yields CDR1 LGHNA and CDR2 YSLEER. The ends were cut back, 2 bases at V and 1 base at J, with 11 bases in the middle. The CDR3 spans 15 residues. This receptor was obtained from a man aged 50-60 years with active COVID-19. Sequencing input: peripheral blood. This rearrangement joins TRBV4-3 to TRBJ2-5; D is unclear. CDR3 region: CASSQSRAFQETQYF. For the CDR3, the DNA is TGCGCCAGCAGCCAATCTCGCGCGTTCCAAGAGACCCAGTACTTC.